One sample yielded the 18 T cell receptor beta chains listed below, sequenced in a study of blood T cell repertoires in COVID-19. TCRdb keeps only in-frame clones here, not all; method: immunoSEQ multiplex PCR. This sample has a few hundred thousand clones, with roughly 87% found just once. Sequenced sample: PBMCs or T cells enriched from blood (not recorded which). Receptor source: a woman in her twenties or thirties who had recovered from COVID-19.

This clone showed up just once. The chain couples TRBV18 to TRBJ2-2; 12 nucleotides match TRBD2. Germline V gene sequence: CDR1 KGHSH, CDR2 LQKENI. The CDR3 length is 16 residues. With V trimmed by 3 bases and J by 3 bases, 2 bases remained unmatched. The CDR3 coding sequence is TGTGCCAGCTCACCGCGACTAGCGGGGGACACCGGGGAGCTGTTTTTT. This encodes CASSPRLAGDTGELFF.

This chain joins TRBV12-3 or TRBV12-4 and TRBJ2-5; 7 bases align to TRBD2. J was trimmed by 5 bases and V by 4 bases; bases with no gene match: 4. The CDR3 extends over 13 amino acids. The CDR3 bases are TGTGCCAGCAGTTGGGCGGGGGATGAGACCCAGTACTTC. Amino acid sequence: CASSWAGDETQYF.

J is TRBJ1-3 and V is TRBV4-1; a possible D gene is TRBD1 (6 bases). There are 16 residues in the CDR3. CDR1 MGHRA and CDR2 YSYEKL come from the germline V gene. V lost 4 bases, J lost 2 bases, and 15 bases lay in between. Here the CDR3 reads CASSRQQGSAGNTIYF. For the CDR3, the DNA is TGCGCCAGCAGCCGGCAACAGGGATCCGCTGGAAACACCATATATTTT.

This clone was counted only a few times. The chain uses TRBV14 and TRBJ1-6; the match to TRBD1 covers 8 bases. V shed 4 bases and J 7 bases; nucleotides not matched to a gene: 3. There are 14 residues in the CDR3. Looked up from germline, CDR1 is SGHDN and CDR2 is FVKESK. The CDR3 region is CASSPQGGNSPLHF. CDR3 sequence (DNA): TGTGCCAGCAGCCCACAGGGGGGGAATTCACCCCTCCACTTT. Based on the CDR3 plus reference TRBV14 and TRBJ1-6, the full variable domain is EAGVTQFPSHSVIEKGQTVTLRCDPISGHDNLYWYRRVMGKEIKFLLHFVKESKQDESGMPNNRFLAERTGGTYSTLKVQPAELEDSGVYFCASSPQGGNSPLHFGNGTRLTVT.

The chain uses TRBV3-1 (or the pseudogene TRBV3-2) and TRBJ1-6; perhaps TRBD1 as D (5 bases). The V end was cut by 4 bases, the J end by 7 bases, with 14 bases between. Germline values: CDR1 LGHDT, CDR2 YNNKEL (reference sequence). The CDR3 has 15 amino acids. The CDR3 DNA follows: TGTGCCAGCAGCCCCTTGGCAGGGCTCAATTCACCCCTCCACTTT. Protein sequence: CASSPLAGLNSPLHF.

The chain has TRBV5-4 and TRBJ1-2; tentative D call: TRBD1 (6 bases). Germline lookup yields CDR1 SGHNT and CDR2 YYREEE (reference sequence). This CDR3 spans 16 amino acids. Trimming pared 1 base from V and 4 bases from J, leaving 17 bases between. In nucleotides, the CDR3 is TGTGCCAGCAGCTTGTTTCAGGGGCACTATGGCTATGGCTACACCTTC. This gives the protein CASSLFQGHYGYGYTF.

The CDR3 nucleotides read TGTGCCAGCAGCCCAAGGTTTGACAGCAACACCGGGGAGCTGTTTTTT. This translates into CASSPRFDSNTGELFF. The chain combines TRBV7-2 with TRBJ2-2; tentatively, D is TRBD1 (5 bases). From germline, CDR1 is SGHTA and CDR2 FQGNSA. CDR3 length: 16 residues. Trimming took 5 bases from V and 2 from J, leaving 15 bases between them.

The chain employs TRBV12-5 and TRBJ1-2; TRBD1 aligns across 8 bases. Trimming removed 1 base from V and 7 bases from J; junction bases left unmatched: 5. The CDR3 contains 14 residues. Germline-derived CDR1 and CDR2 are LGHNT and FRNRAP. The DNA of the CDR3 is TGTGCTAGTGGTTTGGGGACAGGGTCCCTTGGCTACACCTTC. Its protein is CASGLGTGSLGYTF.

This chain uses TRBV28 with TRBJ2-1; D perhaps matches TRBD2 (6 bases). Trimming shortened V by 11 bases and J by 0 bases, and 14 bases separated the two germline ends. This CDR3 contains 14 residues. Germline CDR1 reads MDHEN; CDR2 reads SYDVKM. DNA of the CDR3: TGTGCCCTCGGGAGTCCTAGCTCCTACAATGAGCAGTTCTTC. It translates to CALGSPSSYNEQFF.

In its sample, this clone was seen many times. The V and J genes are TRBV7-2 and TRBJ2-7; 7 positions match TRBD1. The CDR3 has 15 residues. In germline, CDR1 is SGHTA, CDR2 FQGNSA. With 5 bases clipped from V and 3 bases from J, the junction kept 10 bases outside the gene matches. CDR3 sequence (DNA): TGTGCCAGCAGCCTCCTCCAAGGGGGCGTCTACGAGCAGTACTTC. This codes for CASSLLQGGVYEQYF.

The CDR3 region has the DNA TGTGCCATCAGTGAGGGGGAGACTAGGCAGGGAGTAACTGAAGCTTTCTTT. Translated, it gives CAISEGETRQGVTEAFF. J is TRBJ1-1 and V is TRBV10-3; maybe TRBD1 (5 bases). The CDR3 spans 17 residues. CDR1 is ENHRY, CDR2 SYGVKD, per germline. Trimming removed 2 bases from V and 5 bases from J, with 21 bases in between.

The J gene is TRBJ2-5, the V gene TRBV2; TRBD2 aligns across 10 bases. V shed 6 bases, J shed 3 bases, and the junction held 7 bases outside the gene matches. There are 15 residues in the CDR3. Germline CDR1 SNHLY, CDR2 FYNNEI. CDR3 region: CASRRSGGAKETQYF. CDR3 nucleotides: TGTGCCAGCAGACGCAGCGGGGGGGCAAAAGAGACCCAGTACTTC.

The V and J genes are TRBV6-5 and TRBJ1-5; 8 bases align to TRBD1. Losses at the gene ends were 8 bases for V and 1 base for J; bases not matched to a gene: 7. The germline CDR1 and CDR2 sequences are MNHEY and SVGAGI. The CDR3 covers 15 residues. DNA for the CDR3: TGTGCCAGCGGGACCGGGACAGGAAGCAATCAGCCCCAGCATTTT. Its protein is CASGTGTGSNQPQHF.

The chain carries TRBV11-2 and TRBJ2-6; 8 nucleotides agree with TRBD1. The CDR3 spans 18 residues. Germline V gene data show CDR1 as SGHAT and CDR2 as FQNNGV. The trim removed 0 bases at V and 5 bases at J, leaving 9 bases unmatched. DNA of the CDR3: TGTGCCAGCAGCTTAGATAAGCAGGGGGCGGTTCGGGCCAACGTCCTGACTTTC. It translates to CASSLDKQGAVRANVLTF.

This chain uses TRBV2 with TRBJ1-1; D is possibly TRBD1 (5 bases). The V and J ends lost 4 bases and 4 bases respectively, with 7 bases between them. This CDR3 region has 12 residues. The V gene's germline CDR1 is SNHLY and CDR2 FYNNEI. CDR3 residues: CASSGQGTEAFF. CDR3 DNA sequence: TGTGCCAGCAGTGGGCAGGGCACTGAAGCTTTCTTT.

The chain uses TRBV5-1 and TRBJ1-2, with 9 bases that match TRBD1. CDR3 length: 13 residues. V lost 4 bases, J lost 3 bases, and 1 base stayed unmatched. CDR1 and CDR2 from the germline V gene are SGHRS and YFSETQ. The CDR3 region has the DNA TGCGCCAGCAGCCGGGACAGGGACTATGGCTACACCTTC. Translation: CASSRDRDYGYTF.

V is TRBV2 and J is TRBJ1-1; D remains ambiguous. Trimming left V 6 bases short and J 0 bases short, with 11 bases between. CDR1 and CDR2 (germline): SNHLY, FYNNEI. CDR3 size: 14 residues. The CDR3 nucleotides read TGTGCCAGCAGAGAGGGTTCCATGAACACTGAAGCTTTCTTT. This sequence encodes CASREGSMNTEAFF.

The rearrangement links TRBV7-7 to TRBJ2-3; TRBD2 matches 15 bases. The germline V gene has CDR1 SSHAT and CDR2 FNYEAQ (reference sequence). The length of the CDR3 is 17 residues. The V gene end was trimmed by 5 bases and the J gene end by 2 bases; junction bases not matched to a gene: 5. The DNA of the CDR3 is TGTGCCAGCAGCGCCGGGACTAGCGGGGGGTACACAGATACGCAGTATTTT. Translated, it gives CASSAGTSGGYTDTQYF.